The 6 T cell receptor beta chains in this list originate from one sample, sequenced in a study of T-cell reconstitution after alpha-beta-depleted transplantation in children. Researchers prepared the TCRbeta library using unique molecular identifiers, the study reports. Each CDR3 protein is one row after TCRdb ran MiXCR on the PCR reads. Of approximately 1,000,000 distinct CDR3 sequences listed, about 26% are singletons. This material consisted of PBMCs, mostly from graft donor cells, taken 360 days after TCRalphabeta/CD19-depleted stem cell transplant. All receptors derive from a boy in the first two years of life who had a stem cell transplant for SCID, so the T cells may come from the graft donor.

The rearrangement uses TRBV2 and TRBJ2-2; the match to TRBD2 covers 15 bases. Per the germline V gene, CDR1 is SNHLY and CDR2 is FYNNEI. The CDR3 totals 18 residues. V was pared by 5 bases and J by 6 bases, with 10 bases of the junction left unmatched. The CDR3 nucleotides are TGTGCCAGCAGTTTCCTCTTTGGGACTAGCGGGGGGCCCGGGGAGCTGTTTTTT. Translated, it gives CASSFLFGTSGGPGELFF.

The V call is TRBV4-3, the J call TRBJ2-7; D possibly corresponds to TRBD1 (6 bases). V was shortened by 0 bases and J by 3 bases, with 12 bases between the two germline ends. Germline-derived CDR1 and CDR2 are LGHNA and YSLEER. The CDR3 consists of 15 residues. This chain's CDR3 is CASSQEGAGNYEQYF. In DNA form, the CDR3 reads TGCGCCAGCAGCCAAGAGGGGGCAGGAAACTACGAGCAGTACTTC.

The chain recombines TRBV4-3 with TRBJ2-1, with 13 bases matching TRBD2. Germline V lookup: CDR1 LGHNA, CDR2 YSLEER. The CDR3 spans 14 residues. V was clipped by 4 bases and J by 10 bases; unmatched bases: 4. Written as DNA, the CDR3 is TGCGCCAGCAGCCCGGGACTAGCGGGGACCGAGCAGTTCTTC. Translated, it gives CASSPGLAGTEQFF.

CDR3 residues: CASSPKAGPNSGLTDTQYF. For the CDR3, the DNA is TGTGCCAGCAGCCCGAAGGCCGGGCCAAACTCGGGGCTGACAGATACGCAGTATTTT. The V and J genes are TRBV7-6 and TRBJ2-3, with D tentatively TRBD1 or TRBD2 (5 bases each). The V and J ends lost 5 bases and 3 bases respectively, with 27 bases between them. CDR3 size: 19 residues. Germline V lookup: CDR1 SGHVS, CDR2 FNYEAQ.

The chain employs TRBV11-2 and TRBJ2-1; D possibly corresponds to TRBD1 (6 bases). The length of the CDR3 is 14 residues. Germline V CDR1 and CDR2: SGHAT, FQNNGV. Trimming took 6 bases from V and 9 from J, leaving 18 bases between them. This CDR3 reads CASRDDRWRIEQFF. The CDR3 nucleotides read TGTGCCAGCAGGGATGACAGGTGGAGAATTGAGCAGTTCTTC.

This clonotype was found a few times. The chain recombines TRBV4-2 with TRBJ2-4; tentative D call: TRBD2 (5 bases). Germline CDR1 is LGHNA and CDR2 is YNFKEQ. Deletions cut 0 bases from V and 9 bases from J, with 12 bases between. The CDR3 covers 14 residues. CDR3 sequence (DNA): TGTGCCAGCAGCCAAGATCTGAGGGATTCCATTCAGTACTTC. It yields the protein CASSQDLRDSIQYF.